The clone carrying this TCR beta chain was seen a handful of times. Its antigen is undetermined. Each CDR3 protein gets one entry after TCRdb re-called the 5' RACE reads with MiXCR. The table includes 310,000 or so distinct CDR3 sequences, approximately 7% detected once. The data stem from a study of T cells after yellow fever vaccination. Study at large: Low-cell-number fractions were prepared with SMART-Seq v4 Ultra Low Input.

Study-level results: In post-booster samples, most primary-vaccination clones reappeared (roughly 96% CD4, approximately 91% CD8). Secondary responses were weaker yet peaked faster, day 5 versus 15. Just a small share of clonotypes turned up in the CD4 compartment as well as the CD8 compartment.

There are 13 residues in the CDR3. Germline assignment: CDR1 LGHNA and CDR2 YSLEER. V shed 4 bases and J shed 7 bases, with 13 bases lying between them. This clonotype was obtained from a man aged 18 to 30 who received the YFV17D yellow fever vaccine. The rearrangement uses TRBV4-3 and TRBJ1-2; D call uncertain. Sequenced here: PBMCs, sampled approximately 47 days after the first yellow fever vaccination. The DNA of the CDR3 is TGCGCCAGCAGCCGAGATATGGCGGGTGGCTACACCTTC. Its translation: CASSRDMAGGYTF.